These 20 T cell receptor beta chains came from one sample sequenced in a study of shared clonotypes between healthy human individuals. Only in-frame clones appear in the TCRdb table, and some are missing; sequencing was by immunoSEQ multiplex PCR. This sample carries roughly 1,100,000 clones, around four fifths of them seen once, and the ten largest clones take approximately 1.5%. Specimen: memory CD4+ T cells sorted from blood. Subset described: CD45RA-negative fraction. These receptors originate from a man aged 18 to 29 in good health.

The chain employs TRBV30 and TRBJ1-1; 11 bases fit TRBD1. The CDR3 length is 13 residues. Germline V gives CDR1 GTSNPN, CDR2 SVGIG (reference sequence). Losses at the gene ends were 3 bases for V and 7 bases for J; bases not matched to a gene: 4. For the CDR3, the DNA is TGTGCCTGGAGGGGACAGGGGGTGGGTGAAGCTTTCTTT. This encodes CAWRGQGVGEAFF.

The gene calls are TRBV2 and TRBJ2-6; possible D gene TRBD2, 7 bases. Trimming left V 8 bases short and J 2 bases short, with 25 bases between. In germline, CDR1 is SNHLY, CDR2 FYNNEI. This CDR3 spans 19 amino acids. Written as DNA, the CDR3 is TGTGCCAGCTCCTTAGAGGGGGGAGGGGCAAGGGCTGGGGCCAACGTCCTGACTTTC. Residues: CASSLEGGGARAGANVLTF. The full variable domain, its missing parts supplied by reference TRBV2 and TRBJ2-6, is EPEVTQTPSHQVTQMGQEVILRCVPISNHLYFYWYRQILGQKVEFLVSFYNNEISEKSEIFDDQFSVERPDGSNFTLKIRSTKLEDSAMYFCASSLEGGGARAGANVLTFGAGSRLTVL.

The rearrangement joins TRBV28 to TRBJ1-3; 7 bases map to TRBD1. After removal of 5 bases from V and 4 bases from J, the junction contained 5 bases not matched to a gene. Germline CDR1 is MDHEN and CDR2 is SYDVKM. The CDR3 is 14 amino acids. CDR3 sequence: CASSEPGQGNTIYF. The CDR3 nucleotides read TGTGCCAGCAGTGAACCGGGACAGGGAAACACCATATATTTT. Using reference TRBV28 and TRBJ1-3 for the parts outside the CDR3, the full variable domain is DVKVTQSSRYLVKRTGEKVFLECVQDMDHENMFWYRQDPGLGLRLIYFSYDVKMKEKGDIPEGYSVSREKKERFSLILESASTNQTSMYLCASSEPGQGNTIYFGEGSWLTVV.

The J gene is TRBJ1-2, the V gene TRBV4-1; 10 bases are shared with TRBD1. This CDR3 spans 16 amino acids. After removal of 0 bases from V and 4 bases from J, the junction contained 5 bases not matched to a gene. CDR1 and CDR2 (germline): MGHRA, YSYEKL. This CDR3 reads CASSQDWGTGAYGYTF. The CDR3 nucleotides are TGCGCCAGCAGCCAAGATTGGGGGACAGGGGCCTATGGCTACACCTTC.

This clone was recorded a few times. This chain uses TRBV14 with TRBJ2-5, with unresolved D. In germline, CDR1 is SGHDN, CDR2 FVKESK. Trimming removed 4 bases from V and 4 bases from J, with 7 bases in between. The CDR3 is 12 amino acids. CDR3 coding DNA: TGTGCCAGCAGCCCGGGCTCAGAGACCCAGTACTTC. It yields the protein CASSPGSETQYF.

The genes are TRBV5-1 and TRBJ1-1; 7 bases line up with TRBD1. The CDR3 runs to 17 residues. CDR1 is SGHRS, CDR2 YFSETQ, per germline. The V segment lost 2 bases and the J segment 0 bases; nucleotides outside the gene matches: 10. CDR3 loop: CASSLAWGQNMNTEAFF. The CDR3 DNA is TGCGCCAGCAGCTTAGCGTGGGGACAGAATATGAACACTGAAGCTTTCTTT.

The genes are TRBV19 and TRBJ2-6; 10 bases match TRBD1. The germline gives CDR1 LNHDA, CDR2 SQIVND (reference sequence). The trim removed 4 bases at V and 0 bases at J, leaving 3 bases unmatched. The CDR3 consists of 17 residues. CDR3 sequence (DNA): TGTGCCAGTAGTAGGACAGGGGGTAGCTCTGGGGCCAACGTCCTGACTTTC. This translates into CASSRTGGSSGANVLTF.

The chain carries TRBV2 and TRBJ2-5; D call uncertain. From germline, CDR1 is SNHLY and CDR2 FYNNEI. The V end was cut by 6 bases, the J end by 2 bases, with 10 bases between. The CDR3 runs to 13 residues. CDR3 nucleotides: TGTGCCAGCAGCAAAAATATACAAGAGACCCAGTACTTC. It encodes CASSKNIQETQYF.

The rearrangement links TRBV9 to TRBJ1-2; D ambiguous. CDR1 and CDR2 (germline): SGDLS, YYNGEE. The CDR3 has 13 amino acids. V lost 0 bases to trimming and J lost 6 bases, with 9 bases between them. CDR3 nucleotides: TGTGCCAGCAGCGTAGATTTGACAAATGGCTACACCTTC. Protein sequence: CASSVDLTNGYTF.

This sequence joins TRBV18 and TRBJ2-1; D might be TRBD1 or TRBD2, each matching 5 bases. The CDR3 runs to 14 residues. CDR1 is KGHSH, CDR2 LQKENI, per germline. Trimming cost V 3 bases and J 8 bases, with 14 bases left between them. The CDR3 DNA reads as TGTGCCAGCTCACCCCCCGGGACGAAGGATGAGCAGTTCTTC. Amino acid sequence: CASSPPGTKDEQFF.

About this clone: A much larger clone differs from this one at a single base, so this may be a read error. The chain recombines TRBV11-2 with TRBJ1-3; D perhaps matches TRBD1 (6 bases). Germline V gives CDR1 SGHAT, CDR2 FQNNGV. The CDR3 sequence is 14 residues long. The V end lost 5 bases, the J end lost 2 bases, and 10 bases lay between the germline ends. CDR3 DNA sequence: TGTGCCAGCAGCCGAAACAGGGCTGGAAACACCATATATTTT. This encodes CASSRNRAGNTIYF.

The CDR3 DNA follows: TGTGCCAGCAGACCATGGGAAGGTAACACTGAAGCTTTCTTT. It codes for CASRPWEGNTEAFF. The chain employs TRBV2 and TRBJ1-1; no clear D. This CDR3 is built from 14 residues. V lost 6 bases and J lost 2, with 13 bases in between. The germline V gene encodes CDR1 SNHLY and CDR2 FYNNEI.

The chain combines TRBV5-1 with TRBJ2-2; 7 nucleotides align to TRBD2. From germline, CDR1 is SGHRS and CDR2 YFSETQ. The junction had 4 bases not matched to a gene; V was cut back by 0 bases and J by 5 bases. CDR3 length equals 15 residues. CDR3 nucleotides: TGCGCCAGCAGCTTGGAGGGACTAAAGACCGGGGAGCTGTTTTTT. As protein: CASSLEGLKTGELFF.

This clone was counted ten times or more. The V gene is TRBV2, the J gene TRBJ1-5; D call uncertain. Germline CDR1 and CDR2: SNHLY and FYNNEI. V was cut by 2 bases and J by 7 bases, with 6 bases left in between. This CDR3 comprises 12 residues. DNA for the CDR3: TGTGCCAGCAGTGAAACGGGGCAGCCCCAGCATTTT. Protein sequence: CASSETGQPQHF.

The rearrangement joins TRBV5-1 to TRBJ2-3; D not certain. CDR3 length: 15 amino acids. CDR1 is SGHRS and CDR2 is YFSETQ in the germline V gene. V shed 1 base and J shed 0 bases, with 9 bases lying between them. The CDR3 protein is CASSLLQVSTDTQYF. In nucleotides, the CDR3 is TGCGCCAGCAGCTTGTTGCAGGTTAGCACAGATACGCAGTATTTT.

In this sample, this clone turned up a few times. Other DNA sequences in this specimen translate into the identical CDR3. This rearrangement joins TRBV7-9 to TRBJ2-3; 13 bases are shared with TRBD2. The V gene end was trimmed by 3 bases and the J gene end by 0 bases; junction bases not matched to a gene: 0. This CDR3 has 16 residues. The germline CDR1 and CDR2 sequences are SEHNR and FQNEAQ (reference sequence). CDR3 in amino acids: CASSLTSGRSTDTQYF. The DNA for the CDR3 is TGTGCCAGCAGCTTGACTAGCGGGAGGAGCACAGATACGCAGTATTTT.

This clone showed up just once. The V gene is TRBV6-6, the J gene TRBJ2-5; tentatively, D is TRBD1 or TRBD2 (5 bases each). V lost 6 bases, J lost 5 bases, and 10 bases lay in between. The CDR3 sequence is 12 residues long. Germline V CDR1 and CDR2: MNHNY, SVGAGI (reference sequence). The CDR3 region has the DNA TGTGCCAGCAGCCCATGGGGGGAGACCCAGTACTTC. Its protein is CASSPWGETQYF.

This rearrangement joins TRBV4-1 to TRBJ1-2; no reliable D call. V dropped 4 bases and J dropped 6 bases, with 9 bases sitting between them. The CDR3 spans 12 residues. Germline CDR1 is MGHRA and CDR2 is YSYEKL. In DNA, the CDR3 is TGCGCCAGCAGCCGGCCGGGAGATGGCTACACCTTC. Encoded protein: CASSRPGDGYTF.

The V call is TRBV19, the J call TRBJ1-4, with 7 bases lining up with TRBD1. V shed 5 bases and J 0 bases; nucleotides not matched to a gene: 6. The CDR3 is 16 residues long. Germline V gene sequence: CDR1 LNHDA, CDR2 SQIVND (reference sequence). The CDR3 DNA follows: TGTGCCAGTAGTCTTGACAGGGCTCCAACTAATGAAAAACTGTTTTTT. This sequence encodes CASSLDRAPTNEKLFF.

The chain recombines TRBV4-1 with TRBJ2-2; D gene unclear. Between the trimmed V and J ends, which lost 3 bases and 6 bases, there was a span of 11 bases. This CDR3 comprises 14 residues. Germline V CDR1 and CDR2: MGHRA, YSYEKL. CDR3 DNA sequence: TGCGCCAGCAGCCAGAAAGAGCGTCCCGGGGAGCTGTTTTTT. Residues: CASSQKERPGELFF.